The 31 T cell receptor beta chains given below trace back to one sample, sequenced in a study of cytomegalovirus exposure and HLA in healthy donors. This PCR relied on a set of 60 Vbeta primers and 13 Jbeta primers. Data came from immunoSEQ multiplex PCR; TCRdb stores just in-frame clones and leaves some out. The sample comprises under 200,000 clones, 70% to 80% of which are singletons, and roughly 1.6% rests with the top ten. Sequencing used PBMCs. These receptors originate from a man in his forties in good health and CMV-seronegative.

This clone was picked up a small number of times. The V and J genes are TRBV7-8 and TRBJ2-2; tentatively, D is TRBD2 (5 bases). Between the trimmed V and J ends, which lost 6 bases and 1 base, there was a span of 12 bases. This CDR3 comprises 15 residues. The V gene's germline CDR1 is SGHVS and CDR2 FQNEAQ. CDR3 region: CASRGLIQNTGELFF. DNA for the CDR3: TGTGCCAGCAGAGGACTCATACAGAACACCGGGGAGCTGTTTTTT.

This chain connects TRBV5-1 to TRBJ1-4; 9 nucleotides align to TRBD1. The CDR3 has 17 residues. V was pared by 4 bases and J by 8 bases, with 15 bases of the junction left unmatched. Germline CDR1 is SGHRS and CDR2 is YFSETQ. The chain's CDR3 is CASSKTHLTGGAEKLFF. For the CDR3, the DNA is TGCGCCAGCAGCAAAACCCACCTGACAGGGGGGGCAGAAAAACTGTTTTTT.

The rearrangement links TRBV7-8 to TRBJ1-5, with no clear D. CDR1 SGHVS and CDR2 FQNEAQ come from the germline V gene. With 5 bases removed from V and 4 bases from J, the gap between germline ends came to 18 bases. CDR3 length equals 16 residues. CDR3 in DNA: TGTGCCAGCAGCCCTACCGGCTCGGTGGAGAATCAGCCCCAGCATTTT. This gives the protein CASSPTGSVENQPQHF. The full variable domain, completed using reference TRBV7-8 and TRBJ1-5, is GAGVSQSPRYKVAKRGQDVALRCDPISGHVSLFWYQQALGQGPEFLTYFQNEAQLDKSGLPSDRFFAERPEGSVSTLKIQRTQQEDSAVYLCASSPTGSVENQPQHFGDGTRLSIL.

This chain connects TRBV28 to TRBJ2-5, with 10 nucleotides matching TRBD1. This CDR3 has 16 amino acids. Trimming took 6 bases from V and 5 from J; bases not matched to a gene: 12. Germline loops: CDR1 MDHEN, CDR2 SYDVKM. The CDR3 protein is CASRTTGTGDGETQYF. Here the CDR3 DNA reads TGTGCCAGCAGAACCACCGGGACAGGGGATGGGGAGACCCAGTACTTC.

J is TRBJ2-7 and V is TRBV27, with 11 bases fitting TRBD1. Losses at the gene ends were 4 bases for V and 6 bases for J; bases not matched to a gene: 8. CDR3 length equals 15 residues. Germline lookup yields CDR1 MNHEY and CDR2 SMNVEV (reference sequence). CDR3 in amino acids: CASSWFRGTGGEQYF. CDR3 nucleotides: TGTGCCAGCAGTTGGTTTCGAGGGACAGGGGGCGAGCAGTACTTC.

V and J are TRBV7-2 and TRBJ1-3, with D possibly being TRBD1 (5 bases). V lost 3 bases, J lost 0 bases, and 6 bases lay in between. Germline V gives CDR1 SGHTA, CDR2 FQGNSA. CDR3 size: 14 residues. Written as DNA, the CDR3 is TGTGCCAGCAGCTTCGACAGCTCTGGAAACACCATATATTTT. Translated, it gives CASSFDSSGNTIYF.

The chain links TRBV5-6 to TRBJ1-5, with D possibly TRBD1 on 5 matching bases. This CDR3 has 13 amino acids. Trimming left V 4 bases short and J 6 bases short, with 11 bases between. Germline values: CDR1 SGHDT, CDR2 YYEEEE. The CDR3 here is CASSKGLSQPQHF. DNA of the CDR3: TGTGCCAGCAGCAAGGGACTGAGTCAGCCCCAGCATTTT.

This sequence joins TRBV2 and TRBJ2-2; D perhaps matches TRBD2 (6 bases). CDR3 length: 15 amino acids. Trimming left V 2 bases short and J 4 bases short, with 11 bases between. Germline CDR1 SNHLY, CDR2 FYNNEI. The CDR3 DNA is TGTGCCAGCAGTGAATGGAGGGTGGGCACCGGGGAGCTGTTTTTT. Translated, it gives CASSEWRVGTGELFF.

The V and J genes are TRBV28 and TRBJ2-1; 12 nucleotides match TRBD2. The V segment lost 7 bases and the J segment 12 bases; nucleotides outside the gene matches: 10. From germline, CDR1 is MDHEN and CDR2 SYDVKM. The CDR3 runs to 14 residues. The CDR3 is CASTTETSGSRQFF. The DNA for the CDR3 is TGTGCCAGCACCACAGAGACTAGCGGGAGCCGGCAGTTCTTC.

Remarks on this clone: Relative to the germline gene, one junction end is altered; a read error may explain this. This chain connects TRBV5-4 to TRBJ1-1; perhaps TRBD1 as D (5 bases). CDR1 is SGHNT and CDR2 is YYREEE in the germline V gene (reference sequence). This CDR3 comprises 13 residues. The CDR3 protein is CASSLDSTGGAFF. CDR3 DNA: TGTGCCAGCAGTTTGGACTCCACGGGGGGAGCTTTCTTT.

The gene calls are TRBV6-6 and TRBJ2-3; 8 nucleotides match TRBD2. Looked up from germline, CDR1 is MNHNY and CDR2 is SVGAGI (reference sequence). The length of the CDR3 is 16 residues. V was clipped by 7 bases and J by 5 bases; unmatched bases: 14. The CDR3 protein is CASIEETGGPEDTQYF. The DNA of the CDR3 is TGTGCCAGCATCGAGGAAACGGGAGGGCCGGAAGATACGCAGTATTTT.

In its sample, this clone was seen a few times. This chain links TRBV30 with TRBJ2-3, with 7 bases identical to TRBD1. The CDR3 sequence is 15 residues long. With 3 bases clipped from V and 5 bases from J, the junction kept 11 bases outside the gene matches. Per the germline V gene, CDR1 is GTSNPN and CDR2 is SVGIG (reference sequence). The CDR3 DNA follows: TGTGCCTGGAGACCCCTAGGGGGCGAGGTAGATACGCAGTATTTT. It translates to CAWRPLGGEVDTQYF.

This clone was observed once. The chain links TRBV5-4 to TRBJ2-5; perhaps TRBD1 as D (5 bases). Germline-derived CDR1 and CDR2 are SGHNT and YYREEE (reference sequence). The CDR3 totals 13 residues. The ends were cut back, 4 bases at V and 3 bases at J, with 10 bases in the middle. CDR3 DNA: TGTGCCAGCAGCCAGGACACGGAAGAGACCCAGTACTTC. Its protein is CASSQDTEETQYF. The whole variable domain, remainder taken from reference TRBV5-4 and TRBJ2-5, is ETGVTQSPTHLIKTRGQQVTLRCSSQSGHNTVSWYQQALGQGPQFIFQYYREEENGRGNFPPRFSGLQFPNYSSELNVNALELDDSALYLCASSQDTEETQYFGPGTRLLVL.

The V and J genes are TRBV18 and TRBJ2-7; D may be TRBD2 (5 bases). The CDR3 is made up of 14 amino acids. Germline V gene lookup returns CDR1 KGHSH and CDR2 LQKENI. CDR3 region: CASSPNGLSSEQHV. As DNA, the CDR3 is TGTGCCAGCTCACCAAACGGACTCTCCTCCGAGCAGCACGTC.

The chain is built from TRBV28 and TRBJ2-7, with D maybe TRBD1 (6 bases). Trimming left V 6 bases short and J 0 bases short, with 15 bases between. The CDR3 runs to 15 residues. From germline, CDR1 is MDHEN and CDR2 SYDVKM. The CDR3 DNA is TGTGCCAGCAGGGGTAGGACAGAAAGCTCCTACGAGCAGTACTTC. It encodes CASRGRTESSYEQYF.

V usage is TRBV7-2 and J usage is TRBJ1-2; a weak D match, TRBD1 (6 bases). The germline V gene encodes CDR1 SGHTA and CDR2 FQGNSA. This CDR3 has 13 residues. V was pared by 4 bases and J by 8 bases, with 14 bases between. CDR3 sequence (DNA): TGTGCCAGCAGCTCTAGGACAGAAGGGGGCTACACCTTC. Protein product: CASSSRTEGGYTF.

This chain uses TRBV6-5 with TRBJ2-7; 10 nucleotides match TRBD1. The length of the CDR3 is 16 residues. V gave up 3 bases and J gave up 3 bases; unmatched junction bases: 8. CDR1 is MNHEY and CDR2 is SVGAGI in the germline V gene. This CDR3 is CASSYGTGARNYEQYF. In DNA form, the CDR3 reads TGTGCCAGCAGTTATGGGACAGGGGCCAGAAACTACGAGCAGTACTTC.

The chain uses TRBV7-9 and TRBJ2-2; unclear D gene. Trimming shortened V by 7 bases and J by 1 base, and 10 bases separated the two germline ends. There are 14 residues in the CDR3. The germline V gene encodes CDR1 SEHNR and CDR2 FQNEAQ (reference sequence). CDR3 region: CASTSFRNTGELFF. Here the CDR3 DNA reads TGTGCCAGCACGAGCTTTAGGAACACCGGGGAGCTGTTTTTT.

In this sample, this clone turned up once. The chain has TRBV18 and TRBJ2-2; 7 bases match TRBD1. The CDR3 covers 17 residues. V was pared by 3 bases and J by 1 base, with 8 bases of the junction left unmatched. CDR1 is KGHSH and CDR2 is LQKENI in the germline V gene. CDR3 in amino acids: CASSPRGPGLNTGELFF. The CDR3 DNA is TGTGCCAGCTCACCTAGGGGGCCAGGGTTGAACACCGGGGAGCTGTTTTTT.

This rearrangement joins TRBV5-6 to TRBJ2-5, with a possible D match to TRBD1 (5 bases). This CDR3 comprises 18 residues. CDR1 and CDR2 from the germline V gene are SGHDT and YYEEEE. Trimming pared 0 bases from V and 1 base from J, leaving 19 bases between. CDR3 in DNA: TGTGCCAGCAGCTTGGGCAGGGTTTCTCTTTTTAGCCAAGAGACCCAGTACTTC. Translation gives CASSLGRVSLFSQETQYF.

This clone was observed a handful of times. The chain joins TRBV5-4 to TRBJ2-2, with 7 positions matching TRBD2. From germline, CDR1 is SGHNT and CDR2 YYREEE (reference sequence). With 6 bases clipped from V and 1 base from J, the junction kept 12 bases outside the gene matches. The CDR3 length is 17 residues. The CDR3 DNA follows: TGTGCCAGCACCCCTCGGGGAGGGTTGGGGAACACCGGGGAGCTGTTTTTT. Translation: CASTPRGGLGNTGELFF.

The V and J genes are TRBV6-1 and TRBJ1-2; 7 bases are shared with TRBD1. Germline-derived CDR1 and CDR2 are MNHNS and SASEGT. The trim removed 4 bases at V and 4 bases at J, leaving 9 bases unmatched. The CDR3 runs 15 residues. CDR3 in amino acids: CASSVGTGAGYGYTF. For the CDR3, the DNA is TGTGCCAGCAGTGTAGGCACAGGGGCAGGCTATGGCTACACCTTC.

As regards this clone: A read error may account for a junction end that differs from germline. This chain links TRBV29-1 with TRBJ2-6; perhaps TRBD1 as D (5 bases). The CDR3 has 12 amino acids. Germline CDR1 is SQVTM and CDR2 is ANQGSEA. CDR3 DNA: TGCGCGACTTTATCTGGGGCCAACGGCCTGACTTTC. It specifies CATLSGANGLTF.

This rearrangement joins TRBV15 to TRBJ2-2; a weak D match, TRBD1 (5 bases). The germline V and J ends were trimmed by 1 base and 3 bases, with 6 bases remaining between them. Per the germline V gene, CDR1 is LNHNV and CDR2 is YYDKDF (reference sequence). The CDR3 has 14 amino acids. This chain's CDR3 is CATSRVRDTGELFF. For the CDR3, the DNA is TGTGCCACCAGCAGAGTCAGGGACACCGGGGAGCTGTTTTTT.

The V and J genes are TRBV30 and TRBJ1-1; 7 positions match TRBD1. Germline CDR1 is GTSNPN and CDR2 is SVGIG (reference sequence). This CDR3 has 13 residues. Trimming took 0 bases from V and 11 from J; bases not matched to a gene: 9. CDR3 in amino acids: CAWSVIGGGVAFF. CDR3 DNA sequence: TGTGCCTGGAGTGTAATAGGGGGCGGTGTGGCTTTCTTT.

As regards this clone: At one end the junction does not follow the germline gene, possibly because of a read error. The J gene is TRBJ1-3, the V gene TRBV9, with TRBD1 identical over 10 bases. The CDR3 is 18 amino acids. Germline lookup yields CDR1 SGDLS and CDR2 YYNGEE. CDR3 sequence reads: CVSSRDRGQLNSGNTIYF. CDR3 in DNA: TGTGTCAGCAGCCGGGACAGGGGTCAACTGAACTCTGGAAACACCATATATTTT.

There are a few counts of this clone. This chain links TRBV9 with TRBJ2-7, with TRBD2 identical over 7 bases. The CDR3 covers 14 residues. Losses at the gene ends were 0 bases for V and 6 bases for J; bases not matched to a gene: 6. CDR1 and CDR2 (germline): SGDLS, YYNGEE. CDR3 DNA sequence: TGTGCCAGCAGCGTAGTGGGCGGGAGTGGCGAGCAGTACTTC. Translation gives CASSVVGGSGEQYF.

The chain's CDR3 is CASRGQTSGSAPYEQYF. The CDR3, as DNA: TGTGCCAGCAGGGGACAGACTAGCGGGAGTGCACCCTACGAGCAGTACTTC. This chain connects TRBV7-2 to TRBJ2-7; 12 bases fit TRBD2. The V gene end was trimmed by 6 bases and the J gene end by 2 bases; junction bases not matched to a gene: 11. Germline V gene sequence: CDR1 SGHTA, CDR2 FQGNSA. The CDR3 is 17 residues long.

The V and J genes are TRBV13 and TRBJ2-2; D is ambiguous. The CDR3 totals 14 residues. Germline CDR1 reads PRHDT; CDR2 reads FYEKMQ (reference sequence). V was trimmed by 1 base and J by 6 bases, leaving 9 bases between them. The CDR3 DNA is TGTGCCAGCAGCTTAGTACTGGGCGCCGGGGAGCTGTTTTTT. Protein sequence: CASSLVLGAGELFF.

The J gene is TRBJ2-7, the V gene TRBV18; 7 bases map to TRBD1. The CDR3 is 15 amino acids. V was clipped by 0 bases and J by 6 bases; unmatched bases: 8. The germline gives CDR1 KGHSH, CDR2 LQKENI. CDR3 protein: CASSPPTGSSAEQYF. CDR3 nucleotides: TGTGCCAGCTCACCACCGACAGGGTCTTCGGCCGAGCAGTACTTC. The entire variable domain, with the rest obtained from reference TRBV18 and TRBJ2-7, is as follows: NAGVMQNPRHLVRRRGQEARLRCSPMKGHSHVYWYRQLPEEGLKFMVYLQKENIIDESGMPKERFSAEFPKEGPSILRIQQVVRGDSAAYFCASSPPTGSSAEQYFGPGTRLTVT.

The V and J genes are TRBV9 and TRBJ2-1, with D hard to call. Germline values: CDR1 SGDLS, CDR2 YYNGEE. The CDR3 totals 15 residues. Trimming took off 0 bases at V and 5 bases at J, with 12 bases between the two ends. CDR3 nucleotides: TGTGCCAGCAGCGTAGGGGCAGGAAGCAACAATGAGCAGTTCTTC. Protein: CASSVGAGSNNEQFF. The full variable domain, in which reference TRBV9 and TRBJ2-1 provide the parts outside the CDR3, is DSGVTQTPKHLITATGQRVTLRCSPRSGDLSVYWYQQSLDQGLQFLIQYYNGEERAKGNILERFSAQQFPDLHSELNLSSLELGDSALYFCASSVGAGSNNEQFFGPGTRLTVL.